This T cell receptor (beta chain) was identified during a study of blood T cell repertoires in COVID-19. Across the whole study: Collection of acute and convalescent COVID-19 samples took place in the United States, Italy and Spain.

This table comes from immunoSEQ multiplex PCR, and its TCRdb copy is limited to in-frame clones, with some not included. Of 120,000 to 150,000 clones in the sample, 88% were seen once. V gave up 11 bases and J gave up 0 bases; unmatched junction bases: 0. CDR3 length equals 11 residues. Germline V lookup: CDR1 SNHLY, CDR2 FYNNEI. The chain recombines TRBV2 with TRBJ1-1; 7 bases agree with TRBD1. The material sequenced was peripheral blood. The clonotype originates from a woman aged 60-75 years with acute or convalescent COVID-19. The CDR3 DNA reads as TGTGCCGGACAGGTGAACACTGAAGCTTTCTTT. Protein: CAGQVNTEAFF.